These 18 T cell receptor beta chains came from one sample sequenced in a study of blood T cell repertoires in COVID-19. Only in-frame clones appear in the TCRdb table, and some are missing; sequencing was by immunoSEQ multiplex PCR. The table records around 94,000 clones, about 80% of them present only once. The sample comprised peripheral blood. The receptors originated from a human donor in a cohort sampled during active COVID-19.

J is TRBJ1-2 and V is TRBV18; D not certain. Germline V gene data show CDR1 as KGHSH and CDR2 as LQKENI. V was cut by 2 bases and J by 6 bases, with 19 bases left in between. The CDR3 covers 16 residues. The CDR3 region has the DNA TGTGCCAGCTCACCAGGGAGACATCCTCAACGAGATGGCTACACCTTC. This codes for CASSPGRHPQRDGYTF. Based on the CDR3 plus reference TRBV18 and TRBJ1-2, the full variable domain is NAGVMQNPRHLVRRRGQEARLRCSPMKGHSHVYWYRQLPEEGLKFMVYLQKENIIDESGMPKERFSAEFPKEGPSILRIQQVVRGDSAAYFCASSPGRHPQRDGYTFGSGTRLTVV.

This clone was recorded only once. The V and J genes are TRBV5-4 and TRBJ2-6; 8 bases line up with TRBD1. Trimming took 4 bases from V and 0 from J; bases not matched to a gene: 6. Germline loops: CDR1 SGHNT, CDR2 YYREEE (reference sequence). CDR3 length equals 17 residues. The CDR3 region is CASSTQGASSGANVLTF. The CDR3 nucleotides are TGTGCCAGCAGCACCCAGGGGGCGTCCTCTGGGGCCAACGTCCTGACTTTC.

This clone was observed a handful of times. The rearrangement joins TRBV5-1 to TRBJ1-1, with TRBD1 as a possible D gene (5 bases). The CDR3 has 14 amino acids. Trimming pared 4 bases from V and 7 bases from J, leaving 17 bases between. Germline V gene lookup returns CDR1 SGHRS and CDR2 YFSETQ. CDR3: CASSPGHVISEAFF. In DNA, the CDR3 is TGCGCCAGCAGCCCCGGACATGTTATTAGTGAAGCTTTCTTT.

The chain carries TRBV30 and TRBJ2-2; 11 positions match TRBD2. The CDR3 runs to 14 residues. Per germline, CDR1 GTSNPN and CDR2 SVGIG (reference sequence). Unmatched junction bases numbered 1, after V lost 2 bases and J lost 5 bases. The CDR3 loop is CAWSRLAGTGELFF. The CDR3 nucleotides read TGTGCCTGGAGTCGACTAGCGGGAACCGGGGAGCTGTTTTTT.

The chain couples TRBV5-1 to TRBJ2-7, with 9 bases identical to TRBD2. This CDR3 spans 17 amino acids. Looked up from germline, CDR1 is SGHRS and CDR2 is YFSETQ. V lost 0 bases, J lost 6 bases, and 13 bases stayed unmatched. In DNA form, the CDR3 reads TGCGCCAGCAGCTTGGCCGGTGCGGGAGGGCCCAGAGGCGAGCAGTACTTC. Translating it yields CASSLAGAGGPRGEQYF. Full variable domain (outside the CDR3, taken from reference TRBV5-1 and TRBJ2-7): KAGVTQTPRYLIKTRGQQVTLSCSPISGHRSVSWYQQTPGQGLQFLFEYFSETQRNKGNFPGRFSGRQFSNSRSEMNVSTLELGDSALYLCASSLAGAGGPRGEQYFGPGTRLTVT.

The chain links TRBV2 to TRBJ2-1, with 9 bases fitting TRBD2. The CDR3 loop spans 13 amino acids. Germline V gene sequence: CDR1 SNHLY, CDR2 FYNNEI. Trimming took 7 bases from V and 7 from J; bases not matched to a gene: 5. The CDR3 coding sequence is TGTGCCAGCATAGCGGGAGAATTTAATGAGCAGTTCTTC. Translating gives CASIAGEFNEQFF.

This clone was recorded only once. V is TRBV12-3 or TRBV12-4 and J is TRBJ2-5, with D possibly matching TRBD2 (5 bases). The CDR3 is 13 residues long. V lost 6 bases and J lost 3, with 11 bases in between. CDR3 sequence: CASRISGKETQYF. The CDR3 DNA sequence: TGTGCCAGCAGAATTTCGGGGAAAGAGACCCAGTACTTC.

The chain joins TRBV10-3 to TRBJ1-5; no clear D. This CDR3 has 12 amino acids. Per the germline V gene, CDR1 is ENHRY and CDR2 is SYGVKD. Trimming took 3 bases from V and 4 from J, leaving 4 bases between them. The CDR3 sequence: CAISDRNQPQHF. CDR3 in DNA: TGTGCCATCAGTGACAGAAATCAGCCCCAGCATTTT.

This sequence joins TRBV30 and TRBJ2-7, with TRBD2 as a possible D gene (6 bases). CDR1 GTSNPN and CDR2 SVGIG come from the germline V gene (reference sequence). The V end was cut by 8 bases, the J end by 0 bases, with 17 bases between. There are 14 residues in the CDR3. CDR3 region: CARTPGVSSYEQYF. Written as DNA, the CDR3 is TGTGCCCGCACTCCGGGGGTTAGCTCCTACGAGCAGTACTTC.

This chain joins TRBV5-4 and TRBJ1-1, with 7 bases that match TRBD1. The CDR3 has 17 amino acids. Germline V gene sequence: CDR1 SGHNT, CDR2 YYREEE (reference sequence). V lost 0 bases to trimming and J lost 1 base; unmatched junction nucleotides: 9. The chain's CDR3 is CASSLGGQQRRNTEAFF. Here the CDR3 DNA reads TGTGCCAGCAGCTTGGGGGGACAGCAAAGGAGGAACACTGAAGCTTTCTTT.

The CDR3 is CASSPHWGRGNEKLFF. The DNA for the CDR3 is TGTGCCAGCAGCCCCCATTGGGGGCGAGGGAATGAAAAACTGTTTTTT. The chain links TRBV7-8 to TRBJ1-4; tentative D call: TRBD1 (6 bases). CDR3 size: 16 residues. V lost 5 bases, J lost 5 bases, and 18 bases lay in between. The germline CDR1 and CDR2 sequences are SGHVS and FQNEAQ.

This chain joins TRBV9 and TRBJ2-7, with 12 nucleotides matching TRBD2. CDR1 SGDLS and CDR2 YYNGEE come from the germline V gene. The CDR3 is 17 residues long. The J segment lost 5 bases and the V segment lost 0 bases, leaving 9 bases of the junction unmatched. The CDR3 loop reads CASSVGPRLAGVHEQYF. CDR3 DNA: TGTGCCAGCAGCGTAGGACCCAGACTAGCGGGAGTTCACGAGCAGTACTTC.

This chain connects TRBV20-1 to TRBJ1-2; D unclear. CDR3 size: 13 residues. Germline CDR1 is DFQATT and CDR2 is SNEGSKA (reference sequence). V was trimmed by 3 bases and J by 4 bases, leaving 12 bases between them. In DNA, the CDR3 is TGCAGTGCTAGTGAGAGCGGCGTCTATGGCTACACCTTC. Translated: CSASESGVYGYTF.

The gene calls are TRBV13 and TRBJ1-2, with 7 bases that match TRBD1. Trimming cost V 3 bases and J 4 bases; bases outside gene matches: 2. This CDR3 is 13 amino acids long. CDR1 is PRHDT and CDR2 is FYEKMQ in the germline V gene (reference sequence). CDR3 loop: CASSLGQIYGYTF. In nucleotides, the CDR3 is TGTGCCAGCAGCTTGGGACAGATCTATGGCTACACCTTC.

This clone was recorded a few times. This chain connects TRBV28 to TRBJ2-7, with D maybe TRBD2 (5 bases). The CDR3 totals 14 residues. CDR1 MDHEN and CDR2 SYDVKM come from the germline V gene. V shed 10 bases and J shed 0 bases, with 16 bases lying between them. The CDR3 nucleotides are TGTGCCACCGTCCCCAGCGGTCCCTCCTACGAGCAGTACTTC. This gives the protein CATVPSGPSYEQYF.

The CDR3 DNA is TGTGCCAGCTCACCATCCGCGGGTTCGGCGTACGAGCAGTACTTC. It encodes CASSPSAGSAYEQYF. The rearrangement links TRBV18 to TRBJ2-7; TRBD2 might be the D (5 bases). The CDR3 length is 15 residues. Trimming stripped 2 bases from V and 4 bases from J, with 15 bases between. CDR1 and CDR2 from the germline V gene are KGHSH and LQKENI.

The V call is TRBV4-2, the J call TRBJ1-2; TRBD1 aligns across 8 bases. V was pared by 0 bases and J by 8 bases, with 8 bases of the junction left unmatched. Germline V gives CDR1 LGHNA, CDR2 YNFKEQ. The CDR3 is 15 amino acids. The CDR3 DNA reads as TGTGCCAGCAGCCAAGATAGGGACAGGTCAACAGGCTACACCTTC. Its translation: CASSQDRDRSTGYTF.

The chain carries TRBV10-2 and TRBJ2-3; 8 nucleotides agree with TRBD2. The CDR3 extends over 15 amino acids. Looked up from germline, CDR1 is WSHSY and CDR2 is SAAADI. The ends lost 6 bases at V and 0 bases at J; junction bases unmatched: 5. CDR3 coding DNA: TGCGCCAGCAGGAAGCGGGAGCTGAGCACAGATACGCAGTATTTT. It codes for CASRKRELSTDTQYF.